This entry lists 19 T cell receptor beta chains sequenced from one sample in a study of T cell repertoires in cytomegalovirus infection. Their antigen targets remain unknown. TCRdb recomputed calls from the reads with MiXCR, one row per CDR3 protein. The sample contains 700,000 to 950,000 distinct CDR3 sequences, approximately 30% of which appear only once. Here the sequenced sample was cultured CD8+ T cells from PBMCs, taken from culture after CMV antigen stimulation. Receptors originate from a human donor in good health (CMV status not recorded). Some clones in this sample may be carry-over from other donors' samples.

This clonotype was seen at least ten times. The CDR3 sequence: CASRNRPNRDNYGYTF. The CDR3 DNA reads TGTGCCAGCAGGAATCGACCGAACAGGGATAACTATGGCTACACCTTC. The chain combines TRBV7-2 with TRBJ1-2, with a weak D call TRBD1 (6 bases). CDR1 and CDR2 (germline): SGHTA, FQGNSA. The CDR3 consists of 16 residues. The V end was cut by 6 bases, the J end by 1 base, with 18 bases between.

This chain connects TRBV7-9 to TRBJ1-2; weak D call: TRBD1 (5 bases). The V and J ends lost 1 base and 7 bases respectively, with 16 bases between them. The CDR3 has 15 residues. CDR1 and CDR2 (germline): SEHNR, FQNEAQ (reference sequence). In DNA, the CDR3 is TGTGCCAGCAGCTTAGGTGGGGGGTCCGGGTCTGGCTACACCTTC. This sequence encodes CASSLGGGSGSGYTF.

This clonotype was counted only a few times. This chain joins TRBV7-2 and TRBJ2-4, with 8 bases lining up with TRBD2. The V gene end was trimmed by 5 bases and the J gene end by 6 bases; junction bases not matched to a gene: 9. The CDR3 spans 15 residues. CDR1 is SGHTA, CDR2 FQGNSA, per germline. CDR3: CASSDGTRLTNIQYF. In DNA form, the CDR3 reads TGTGCCAGCAGCGACGGGACTAGGCTGACAAACATTCAGTACTTC.

In regard to this clonotype: A read error is possible here, since a much larger clone lies one base away. The chain is built from TRBV7-6 and TRBJ1-4; D might be TRBD1 (5 bases). This CDR3 has 15 residues. Germline V gene sequence: CDR1 SGHVS, CDR2 FNYEAQ. Trimming removed 5 bases at V and 6 bases at J, with 16 bases between. The CDR3 nucleotides are TGTGCCAGCAGCACCCAGAGGGGAGCTGATGAAAAACTGTTTTTT. Its protein is CASSTQRGADEKLFF.

This clonotype has only a few counts. This chain uses TRBV12-3 or TRBV12-4 with TRBJ1-5, with D tentatively TRBD1 (5 bases). V was pared by 6 bases and J by 0 bases, with 18 bases between. CDR3 size: 17 residues. DNA of the CDR3: TGTGCCAGCAGCCCGCGGGACGGTACCTATAGCAATCAGCCCCAGCATTTT. It yields the protein CASSPRDGTYSNQPQHF.

The rearrangement joins TRBV19 to TRBJ1-2; 8 bases map to TRBD1. The CDR3 is 13 residues long. Germline V CDR1 and CDR2: LNHDA, SQIVND (reference sequence). The V segment lost 10 bases and the J segment 0 bases; nucleotides outside the gene matches: 4. CDR3: CATKDRANYGYTF. CDR3 nucleotides: TGTGCCACCAAGGACAGGGCTAACTATGGCTACACCTTC.

This clonotype was found a few times. The chain joins TRBV12-3 or TRBV12-4 to TRBJ1-3, with D unresolved. V gave up 5 bases and J gave up 0 bases, with 20 bases separating them. This CDR3 spans 18 amino acids. The CDR3 bases are TGTGCCAGCAGTCTAAACGGGGTTACCGCGAGCTCTGGAAACACCATATATTTT. Its protein is CASSLNGVTASSGNTIYF.

This clonotype came up a few times. A much larger clone differs from this one at a single base, so this may be a read error. V is TRBV9 and J is TRBJ2-3, with TRBD2 as a possible D gene (6 bases). CDR3 size: 14 residues. V gave up 0 bases and J gave up 2 bases, with 7 bases separating them. Germline loops: CDR1 SGDLS, CDR2 YYNGEE. The CDR3 sequence is CASSVAGDTDTQYF. The CDR3, as DNA: TGTGCCAGCAGCGTAGCGGGGGACACAGATACGCAGTATTTT.

In its sample, this clonotype was seen a few times. The chain employs TRBV28 and TRBJ2-7, with a weak D call TRBD1 (6 bases). V shed 5 bases and J shed 4 bases, with 18 bases lying between them. The germline V gene has CDR1 MDHEN and CDR2 SYDVKM. This CDR3 has 15 amino acids. In DNA form, the CDR3 reads TGTGCCAGCAGTGCCAGGGGACGACGCCAGTACGAGCAGTACGTC. The encoded protein is CASSARGRRQYEQYV.

This clonotype has at least ten counts. The V call is TRBV19, the J call TRBJ2-2; the D is unclear. This CDR3 is 17 amino acids long. Per the germline V gene, CDR1 is LNHDA and CDR2 is SQIVND (reference sequence). V lost 1 base, J lost 7 bases, and 19 bases lay in between. In nucleotides, the CDR3 is TGTGCCAGTAGTATAGGGTCGGACGGCTTAGTGAGCGGGGAGCTGTTTTTT. Amino acids: CASSIGSDGLVSGELFF.

The chain carries TRBV7-6 and TRBJ2-1; D is possibly TRBD1 (6 bases). The germline CDR1 and CDR2 sequences are SGHVS and FNYEAQ. V was clipped by 6 bases and J by 9 bases, with 12 bases between them. CDR3 length equals 12 residues. DNA for the CDR3: TGTGCCAGCAGAAACAGGGAAGCTGAGCAGTTCTTC. Translating gives CASRNREAEQFF.

This clonotype was counted a few times. V gene TRBV5-6 combines with J gene TRBJ1-5, with TRBD1 as a possible D gene (5 bases). The germline V and J ends were trimmed by 5 bases and 7 bases, with 16 bases remaining between them. CDR1 and CDR2 from the germline V gene are SGHDT and YYEEEE. CDR3 length equals 14 residues. This CDR3 reads CASSFGGGSQPQHF. The CDR3 DNA follows: TGTGCCAGCAGTTTCGGCGGGGGGAGCCAGCCCCAGCATTTT.

This clonotype appeared a few times. This chain links TRBV6-4 with TRBJ1-4; 7 positions agree with TRBD1. The germline V gene encodes CDR1 MRHNA and CDR2 SNTAGT. Losses at the gene ends were 0 bases for V and 8 bases for J; bases not matched to a gene: 9. This CDR3 contains 16 residues. CDR3 in amino acids: CASSDSSRDSPEKLFF. CDR3 coding DNA: TGTGCCAGCAGTGACTCCTCCCGGGACAGTCCCGAAAAACTGTTTTTT.

This sequence joins TRBV27 and TRBJ1-5; weak D call: TRBD1 (5 bases). From germline, CDR1 is MNHEY and CDR2 SMNVEV (reference sequence). V lost 6 bases to trimming and J lost 3 bases, with 12 bases between them. The CDR3 consists of 14 residues. CDR3 sequence (DNA): TGTGCCAGCAGGGAGGGGTCCGACAATCAGCCCCAGCATTTT. The encoded protein is CASREGSDNQPQHF.

There are a few counts of this clonotype. The V call is TRBV7-9, the J call TRBJ2-7, with D perhaps matching TRBD1 or TRBD2 (5 bases each). The CDR3 is 13 residues long. The V end was cut by 7 bases, the J end by 2 bases, with 12 bases between. Germline V lookup: CDR1 SEHNR, CDR2 FQNEAQ (reference sequence). CDR3: CASTLQGPYEQYV. Here the CDR3 DNA reads TGTGCCAGCACCCTCCAGGGACCCTACGAGCAGTACGTC.

There are a few counts of this clonotype. The rearrangement joins TRBV7-9 to TRBJ1-6, with D hard to call. The CDR3 covers 16 residues. Germline V gives CDR1 SEHNR, CDR2 FQNEAQ (reference sequence). V dropped 6 bases and J dropped 8 bases, with 20 bases sitting between them. CDR3 sequence reads: CASSTDGGLAYSPLHF. The CDR3 DNA sequence: TGTGCCAGCAGTACAGACGGTGGGCTCGCTTATTCACCCCTCCACTTT.

This clonotype was counted only a few times. The gene calls are TRBV12-3 or TRBV12-4 and TRBJ2-4; 13 nucleotides align to TRBD2. V lost 2 bases to trimming and J lost 2 bases; unmatched junction nucleotides: 6. The CDR3 is made up of 18 amino acids. CDR3 DNA sequence: TGTGCCAGCAGTTTAACTAGCGGGGGGGCATTGACCAAAAACATTCAGTACTTC. It yields the protein CASSLTSGGALTKNIQYF.

V and J are TRBV7-6 and TRBJ2-5; D is unclear. V dropped 7 bases and J dropped 5 bases, with 14 bases sitting between them. This CDR3 contains 13 residues. The germline gives CDR1 SGHVS, CDR2 FNYEAQ. CDR3 in amino acids: CASTPAEMETQYF. The CDR3 DNA reads as TGTGCCAGCACCCCCGCGGAGATGGAGACCCAGTACTTC.

The chain links TRBV29-1 to TRBJ1-1; D ambiguous. This CDR3 region has 15 residues. V gave up 3 bases and J gave up 0 bases, with 14 bases separating them. Germline V lookup: CDR1 SQVTM, CDR2 ANQGSEA. The CDR3 DNA is TGCAGCGTTGAGTCACAGTTGGGTATGAACACTGAAGCTTTCTTT. Protein product: CSVESQLGMNTEAFF.